This T cell receptor (beta chain) is from a study of response to subunit inactivated influenza vaccine. Points from the study as a whole: The authors put forward the suggestion that each seasonal influenza vaccination may bring in only a limited number of new T cells.

As for this clonotype: The antigen is not known. A junction boundary mismatches the germline segment, possibly from a read error.

This CDR3 comprises 17 residues. Germline-derived CDR1 and CDR2 are MGHRA and YSYEKL. From the RT-PCR reads, TCRdb called clonotypes with MiXCR, one entry per CDR3 protein. Of approximately 680,000 distinct CDR3 sequences listed, about 15% were seen once; the top ten hold 11%. The sequencing used PBMCs from blood, collected 11 to 12 days after vaccination. The V gene is TRBV4-1, the J gene TRBJ1-4; 7 nucleotides line up with TRBD1. The sequence came from a man in his fifties who received an inactivated influenza vaccine. The CDR3 region is CASSQYRGVQAKEKLFF. CDR3 nucleotide sequence: TGCGCCAGCAGCCAGTACAGGGGAGTACAAGCTAAGGAAAAACTGTTTTTT.